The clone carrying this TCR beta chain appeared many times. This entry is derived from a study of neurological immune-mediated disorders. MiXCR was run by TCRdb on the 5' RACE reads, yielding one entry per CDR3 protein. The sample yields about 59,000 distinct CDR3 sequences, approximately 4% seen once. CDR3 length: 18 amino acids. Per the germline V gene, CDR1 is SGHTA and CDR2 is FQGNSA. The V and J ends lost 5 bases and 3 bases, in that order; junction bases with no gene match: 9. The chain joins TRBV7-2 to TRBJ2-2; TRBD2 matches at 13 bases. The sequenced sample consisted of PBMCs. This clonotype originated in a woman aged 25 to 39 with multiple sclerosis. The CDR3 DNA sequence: TGTGCCAGCAGCACCCGGACTAGCGGGAGAGGGGACACCGGGGAGCTGTTTTTT. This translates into CASSTRTSGRGDTGELFF.